This TCR beta chain was retrieved from a study of blood T cell repertoires in COVID-19. About the research overall: COVID-19 samples from acute and convalescent phases originated in the United States, Italy and Spain. PBMCs, B-cell-depleted T cells, or T cells provided the cDNA or gDNA that made up the material.

Measured with immunoSEQ multiplex PCR; TCRdb has only the in-frame clones, and not every one. This table holds 9,000 to 13,000 clones, over 65% found once. V was trimmed by 3 bases and J by 6 bases, leaving 9 bases between them. Germline assignment: CDR1 LGHDT and CDR2 YNNKEL (reference sequence). The CDR3 runs 13 residues. V usage is TRBV3-1 (or the pseudogene TRBV3-2) and J usage is TRBJ2-1; D might be TRBD2 (5 bases). Sequenced input: peripheral blood. The receptor's source is a human donor in a cohort sampled during active COVID-19. The CDR3, as DNA: TGTGCCAGCAGCCACCCTAGCCCCAATGAGCAGTTCTTC. This sequence encodes CASSHPSPNEQFF.